This T cell receptor beta chain was profiled in a study of CD8 T cells in ankylosing spondylitis. This clonotype was counted many times. The antigen is not known. J lost 7 bases, V lost 6 bases, and 16 bases had no gene match. CDR3 size: 17 residues. Findings and caveats of the study: Clones linked to disease were reported to show significant enrichment in matched ankylosing spondylitis synovial fluid. Previous work reported some of these motif variants in the synovial fluid and blood of reactive arthritis.

MiXCR, applied by TCRdb to the 5' RACE reads, yields one record per CDR3 protein. The repertoire holds 150,000 to 200,000 distinct CDR3 sequences, around a tenth seen once, with roughly 29% in the top ten. J is TRBJ2-1 and V is TRBV12-3 or TRBV12-4, with TRBD2 identical over 9 bases. This receptor was obtained from a male donor with ankylosing spondylitis or in good health (not recorded which). Material for sequencing was blood, either unsorted or a sorted T cell fraction (not recorded which). CDR3 sequence reads: CASSKPGLASRGNEQFF. CDR3 DNA: TGTGCCAGCAGCAAACCGGGACTAGCCTCCAGAGGGAATGAGCAGTTCTTC.